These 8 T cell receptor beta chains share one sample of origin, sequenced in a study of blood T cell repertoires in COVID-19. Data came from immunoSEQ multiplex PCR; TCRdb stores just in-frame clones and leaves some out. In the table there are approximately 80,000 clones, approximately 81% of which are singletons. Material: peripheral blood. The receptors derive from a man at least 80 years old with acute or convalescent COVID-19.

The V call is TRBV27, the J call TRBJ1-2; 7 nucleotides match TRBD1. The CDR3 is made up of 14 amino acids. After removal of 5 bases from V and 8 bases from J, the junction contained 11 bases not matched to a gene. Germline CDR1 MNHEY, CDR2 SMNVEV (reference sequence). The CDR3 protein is CASSTRQGEGGYTF. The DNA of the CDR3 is TGTGCCAGCAGTACTCGACAGGGAGAGGGAGGCTACACCTTC.

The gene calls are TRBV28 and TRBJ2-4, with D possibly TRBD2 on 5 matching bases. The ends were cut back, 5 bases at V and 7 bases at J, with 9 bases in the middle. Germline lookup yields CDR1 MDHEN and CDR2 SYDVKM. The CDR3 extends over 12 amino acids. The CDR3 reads CASSTGINIQYF. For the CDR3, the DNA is TGTGCCAGCAGTACCGGGATTAACATTCAGTACTTC.

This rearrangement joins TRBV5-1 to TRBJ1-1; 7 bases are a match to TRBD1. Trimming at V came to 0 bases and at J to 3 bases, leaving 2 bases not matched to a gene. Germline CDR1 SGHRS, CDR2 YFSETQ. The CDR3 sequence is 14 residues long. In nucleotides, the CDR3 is TGCGCCAGCAGCTTGGACAGGGGAGACACTGAAGCTTTCTTT. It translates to CASSLDRGDTEAFF. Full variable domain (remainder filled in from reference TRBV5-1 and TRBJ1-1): KAGVTQTPRYLIKTRGQQVTLSCSPISGHRSVSWYQQTPGQGLQFLFEYFSETQRNKGNFPGRFSGRQFSNSRSEMNVSTLELGDSALYLCASSLDRGDTEAFFGQGTRLTVV.

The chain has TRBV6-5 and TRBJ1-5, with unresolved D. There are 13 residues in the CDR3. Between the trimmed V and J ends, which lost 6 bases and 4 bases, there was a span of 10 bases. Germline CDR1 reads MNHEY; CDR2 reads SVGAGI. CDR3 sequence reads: CASRQGRNQPQHF. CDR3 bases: TGTGCCAGCAGACAAGGGAGAAATCAGCCCCAGCATTTT.

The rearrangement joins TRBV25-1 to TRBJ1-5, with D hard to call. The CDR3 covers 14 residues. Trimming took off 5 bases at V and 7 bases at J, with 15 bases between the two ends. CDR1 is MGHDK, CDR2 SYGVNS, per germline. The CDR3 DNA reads TGTGCCAGCAGTCCCCCGGCGGCACGGCAGCCCCAGCATTTT. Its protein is CASSPPAARQPQHF.

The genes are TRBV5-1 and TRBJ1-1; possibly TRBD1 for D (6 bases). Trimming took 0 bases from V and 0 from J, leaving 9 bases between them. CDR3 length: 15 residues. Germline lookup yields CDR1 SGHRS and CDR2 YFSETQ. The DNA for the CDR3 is TGCGCCAGCAGCTTGGTGGGGGCCATGAACACTGAAGCTTTCTTT. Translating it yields CASSLVGAMNTEAFF.

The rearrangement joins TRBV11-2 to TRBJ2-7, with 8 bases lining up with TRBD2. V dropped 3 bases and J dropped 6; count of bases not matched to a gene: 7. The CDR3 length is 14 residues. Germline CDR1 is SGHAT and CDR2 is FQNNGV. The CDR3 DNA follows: TGTGCCAGCAGCTTCCTCCGGGAGGGCTCCGAGCAGTACTTC. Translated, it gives CASSFLREGSEQYF. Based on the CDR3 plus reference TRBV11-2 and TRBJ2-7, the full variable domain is EAGVAQSPRYKIIEKRQSVAFWCNPISGHATLYWYQQILGQGPKLLIQFQNNGVVDDSQLPKDRFSAERLKGVDSTLKIQPAKLEDSAVYLCASSFLREGSEQYFGPGTRLTVT.

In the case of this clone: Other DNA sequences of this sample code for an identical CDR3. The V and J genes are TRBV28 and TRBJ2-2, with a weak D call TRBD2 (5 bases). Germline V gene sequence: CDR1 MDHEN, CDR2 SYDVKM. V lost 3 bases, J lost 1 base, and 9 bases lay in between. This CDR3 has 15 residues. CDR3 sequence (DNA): TGTGCCAGCAGTTTTTCGCGGGTGAACACCGGGGAGCTGTTTTTT. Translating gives CASSFSRVNTGELFF.